This T cell receptor (beta chain) was sequenced for a study of shared clonotypes between healthy human individuals. Germline assignment: CDR1 SGDLS and CDR2 YYNGEE. The CDR3 consists of 17 residues. Deletions cut 2 bases from V and 2 bases from J, with 16 bases between. Data came from immunoSEQ multiplex PCR; TCRdb stores just in-frame clones and leaves some out. Of 2 million to 2.5 million clones in the sample, approximately 95% are singletons; the top ten hold about 0.37%. The clonotype comes from a man younger than 35 in good health. Some clones in this sample may be carry-over from other donors' samples. Sequences were obtained from naive CD4+ T cells from PBMCs. Subset: CD45RA+ positively selected. The gene calls are TRBV9 and TRBJ2-2; D not resolved. CDR3 in amino acids: CASSVDVRVVNTGELFF. The CDR3 nucleotides read TGTGCCAGCAGCGTTGATGTTCGGGTCGTTAACACCGGGGAGCTGTTTTTT. The entire variable domain, with the rest obtained from reference TRBV9 and TRBJ2-2, is as follows: DSGVTQTPKHLITATGQRVTLRCSPRSGDLSVYWYQQSLDQGLQFLIQYYNGEERAKGNILERFSAQQFPDLHSELNLSSLELGDSALYFCASSVDVRVVNTGELFFGEGSRLTVL.